This T cell receptor (beta chain) was recorded in a study of CD8 T cells in Susac syndrome. An amount of RNA that ranged from roughly 0.45 to 1 ug was reverse transcribed with random hexamers. Across 54 Vbeta and 13 Jbeta, TCR beta CDR3 was amplified with immunoSEQ multiplex PCR. Using its own MiXCR run on the immunoSEQ multiplex PCR reads, TCRdb lists one record per CDR3 protein. The sample holds about 150,000 distinct CDR3 sequences, about 95% seen once. Germline V CDR1 and CDR2: DFQATT, SNEGSKA (reference sequence). The CDR3 runs to 11 residues. Trimming took off 3 bases at V and 7 bases at J, with 7 bases between the two ends.

This chain connects TRBV20-1 to TRBJ2-1; perhaps TRBD1 as D (6 bases). This sequence originates from a human donor with multiple sclerosis. The sample consisted of CD8+ T cells from PBMCs. The CDR3 loop reads CSARRGNEQFF. DNA of the CDR3: TGCAGTGCTAGGAGGGGGAATGAGCAGTTCTTC.